This TCR beta chain originates from a study of blood T cells in healthy people across ages. The second PCR ran about 6 to 12 cycles with a sample-barcoded 5' primer and J-beta primers. Samples each returned at least 3 million CDR3-containing paired-end reads. TCRdb independently ran MiXCR on the 5' RACE reads; one entry per CDR3 protein. The sample records 800,000 to 1,300,000 distinct CDR3 sequences, around 27% being singletons. The same data also went into a second study, on T cells of mothers and their children. This second report adds: Related mother-child pairs showed slightly higher but non-significant overlap than unrelated pairs. There was no detection of any persistent microchimeric T cell clones.

The sequence derives from a girl aged 2-10 years in good health. Sequenced input: blood.

CDR3 sequence: CSVRETKPYNEQFF. The CDR3 DNA reads as TGCAGCGTTCGAGAGACTAAACCCTACAATGAGCAGTTCTTC. The chain uses TRBV29-1 and TRBJ2-1, with D possibly TRBD2 on 5 matching bases. This CDR3 has 14 residues. V was shortened by 5 bases and J by 2 bases, with 13 bases between the two germline ends. Germline V lookup: CDR1 SQVTM, CDR2 ANQGSEA.